The 2 T cell receptor beta chains below come from one sample, sequenced in a study of blood T cell repertoires in COVID-19. Method: immunoSEQ multiplex PCR; TCRdb's copy keeps in-frame clones and lacks some. The repertoire includes 250,000 to 350,000 clones, about nine tenths of them detected once, and 0.94% sits in the top ten. Sequencing was done on a sample of peripheral blood. These receptors originate from a middle-aged woman who had recovered from COVID-19.

The chain couples TRBV7-3 to TRBJ2-1; 7 nucleotides line up with TRBD2. The CDR3 totals 15 residues. Germline V gene sequence: CDR1 SGHTA, CDR2 FQGTGA. Trimming cost V 5 bases and J 6 bases; bases outside gene matches: 10. CDR3 coding DNA: TGTGCCAGCAGCCCCACCCCACTAGCGACCAATGAGCAGTTCTTC. It codes for CASSPTPLATNEQFF.

Here the CDR3 DNA reads TGTGCCAGCCGTAGGCCTCTCCTAGCGGGAGGGGGGAATGAGCAGTTCTTC. This translates into CASRRPLLAGGGNEQFF. The genes are TRBV27 and TRBJ2-1; TRBD2 agrees at 12 bases. The CDR3 covers 17 residues. Germline V gene lookup returns CDR1 MNHEY and CDR2 SMNVEV (reference sequence). V lost 8 bases to trimming and J lost 7 bases; unmatched junction nucleotides: 15.